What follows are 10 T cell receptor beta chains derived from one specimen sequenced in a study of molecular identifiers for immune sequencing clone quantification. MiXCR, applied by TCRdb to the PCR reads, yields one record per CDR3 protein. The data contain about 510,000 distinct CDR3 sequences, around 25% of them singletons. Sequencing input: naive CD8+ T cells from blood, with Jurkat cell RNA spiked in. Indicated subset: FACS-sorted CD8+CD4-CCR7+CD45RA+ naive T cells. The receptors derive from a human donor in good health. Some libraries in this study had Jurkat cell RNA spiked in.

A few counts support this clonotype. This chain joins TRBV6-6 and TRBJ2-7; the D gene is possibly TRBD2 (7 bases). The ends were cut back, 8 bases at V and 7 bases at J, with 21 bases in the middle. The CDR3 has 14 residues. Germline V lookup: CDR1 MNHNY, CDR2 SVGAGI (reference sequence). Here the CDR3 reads CASLGGTNKREQYF. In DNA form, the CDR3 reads TGTGCCAGCCTCGGGGGGACAAACAAAAGGGAGCAGTACTTC.

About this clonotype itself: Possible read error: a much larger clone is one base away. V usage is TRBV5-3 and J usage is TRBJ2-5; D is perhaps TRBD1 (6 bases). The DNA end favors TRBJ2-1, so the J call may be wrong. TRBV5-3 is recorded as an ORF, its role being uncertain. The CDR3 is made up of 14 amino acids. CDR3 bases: TGTGCCAGCAGCTTACCGACAGGAAAAGAGACCCAGTTCTTC. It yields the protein CASSLPTGKETQFF.

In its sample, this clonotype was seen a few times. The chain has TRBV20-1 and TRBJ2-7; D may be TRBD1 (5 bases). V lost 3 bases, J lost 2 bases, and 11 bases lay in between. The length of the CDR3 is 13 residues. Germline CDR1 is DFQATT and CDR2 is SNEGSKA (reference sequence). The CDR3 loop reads CSASRVGAYEQYF. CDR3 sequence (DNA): TGCAGTGCTAGCAGGGTTGGAGCCTACGAGCAGTACTTC.

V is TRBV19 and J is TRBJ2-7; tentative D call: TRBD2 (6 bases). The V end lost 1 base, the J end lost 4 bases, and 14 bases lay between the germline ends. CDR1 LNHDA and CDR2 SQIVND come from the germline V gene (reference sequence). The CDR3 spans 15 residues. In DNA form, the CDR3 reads TGTGCCAGTAGTATAGCCTCCCAGGGAGGTTACGAGCAGTACTTC. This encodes CASSIASQGGYEQYF.

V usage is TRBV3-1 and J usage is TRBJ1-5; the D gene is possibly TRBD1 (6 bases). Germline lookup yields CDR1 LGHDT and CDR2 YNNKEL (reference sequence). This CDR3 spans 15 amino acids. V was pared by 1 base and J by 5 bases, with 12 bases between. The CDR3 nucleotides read TGTGCCAGCAGCCAAGCCGGGGGCGGGTATCAGCCCCAGCATTTT. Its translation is CASSQAGGGYQPQHF. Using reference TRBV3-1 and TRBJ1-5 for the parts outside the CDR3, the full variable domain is DTAVSQTPKYLVTQMGNDKSIKCEQNLGHDTMYWYKQDSKKFLKIMFSYNNKELIINETVPNRFSPKSPDKAHLNLHINSLELGDSAVYFCASSQAGGGYQPQHFGDGTRLSIL.

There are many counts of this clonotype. CDR3 in DNA: TGCAGCGTTGAACTAGCGGGAGGGCCGGAGACCCAGTACTTC. It is translated as CSVELAGGPETQYF. The chain combines TRBV29-1 with TRBJ2-5; 12 bases match TRBD2. CDR1 is SQVTM, CDR2 ANQGSEA, per germline. This CDR3 region has 14 residues. V was pared by 2 bases and J by 5 bases, with 3 bases of the junction left unmatched.

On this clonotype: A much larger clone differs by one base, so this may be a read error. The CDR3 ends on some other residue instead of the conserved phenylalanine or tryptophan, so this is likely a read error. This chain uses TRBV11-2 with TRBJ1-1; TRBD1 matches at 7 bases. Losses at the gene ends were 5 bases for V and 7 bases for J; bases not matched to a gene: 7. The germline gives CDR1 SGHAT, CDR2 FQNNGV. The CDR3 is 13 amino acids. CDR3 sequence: CASSPGTADEAFS. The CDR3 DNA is TGTGCCAGCAGCCCCGGGACAGCCGATGAAGCTTTCTCT.

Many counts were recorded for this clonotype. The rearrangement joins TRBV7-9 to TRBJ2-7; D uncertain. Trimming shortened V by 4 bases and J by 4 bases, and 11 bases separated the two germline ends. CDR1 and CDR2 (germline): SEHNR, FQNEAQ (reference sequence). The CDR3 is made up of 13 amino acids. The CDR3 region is CASSSPARYEQYF. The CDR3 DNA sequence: TGTGCCAGCAGCTCCCCAGCGAGGTACGAGCAGTACTTC.

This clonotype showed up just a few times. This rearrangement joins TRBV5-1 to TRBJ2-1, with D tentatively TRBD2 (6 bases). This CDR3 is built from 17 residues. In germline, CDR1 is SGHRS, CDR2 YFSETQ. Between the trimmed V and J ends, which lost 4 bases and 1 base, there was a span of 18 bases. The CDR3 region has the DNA TGCGCCAGCAGCGCAGGTGAGGGACTTCGGTCCTACAATGAGCAGTTCTTC. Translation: CASSAGEGLRSYNEQFF. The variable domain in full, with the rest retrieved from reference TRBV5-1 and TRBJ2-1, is KAGVTQTPRYLIKTRGQQVTLSCSPISGHRSVSWYQQTPGQGLQFLFEYFSETQRNKGNFPGRFSGRQFSNSRSEMNVSTLELGDSALYLCASSAGEGLRSYNEQFFGPGTRLTVL.

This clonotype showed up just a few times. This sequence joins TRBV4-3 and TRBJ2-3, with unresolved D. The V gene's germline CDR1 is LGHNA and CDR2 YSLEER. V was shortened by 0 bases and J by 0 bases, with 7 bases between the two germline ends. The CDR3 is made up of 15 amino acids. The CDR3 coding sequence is TGCGCCAGCAGCCAAGAGTTCGGGAGCACAGATACGCAGTATTTT. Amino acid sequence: CASSQEFGSTDTQYF.